This is a list of T cell receptor beta chains from one sample in a study of OX40 agonist ivuxolimab in advanced cancers. Method: immunoSEQ multiplex PCR; TCRdb's copy keeps in-frame clones and lacks some. The data hold under 95,000 clones, with roughly 84% observed a single time. The sequences come from CD4+ or CD8+ T cells sorted from blood, collected in a trial of the OX40 agonist ivuxolimab. These receptors came from an adult with an advanced solid tumor such as melanoma, head and neck, liver or kidney cancer. CDR3s leave out the opening cysteine and the closing phenylalanine or tryptophan. Clone size is stated in some rows and not others, as once, few, many or a class when expanded.

V gene	clone size	J gene	CDR3 protein
TRBV5-4	.	TRBJ1-3	ASSQDSDGNTIY
TRBV7-9	.	TRBJ2-3	ASSPPWDRGTDTQY
TRBV2	.	TRBJ2-1	ASLLPGLAGSNEQF
TRBV7-9	.	TRBJ1-3	ASSFLTGDQSGNTIY
TRBV7-9	.	TRBJ2-7	ASSLRTSSYEQY
TRBV4-3	once	TRBJ2-7	ASSRAGTEGYEQY
TRBV19	.	TRBJ1-2	ASSIANYGYT
TRBV6-4	.	TRBJ1-2	ASSDQGANGYT
TRBV9	.	TRBJ1-2	ASSAGGSNYGYT
TRBV5-1	.	TRBJ1-4	ASSRDNFNEKLF
TRBV10-3	.	TRBJ2-2	AISDDRATGELF
TRBV29-1	.	TRBJ1-1	SAQGEAEAF
TRBV6-1	.	TRBJ1-5	ASKAAGTGNQPQH
TRBV7-9	.	TRBJ2-3	ASSGGRADTQY
TRBV6-1	.	TRBJ1-2	ASSHTLQGSYGYT
TRBV11-3	.	TRBJ2-2	ASRGGDSNTGELF
TRBV2	once	TRBJ1-3	ASSETVTGNTIY
TRBV7-6	.	TRBJ1-3	ASSVGQLAFGRNTIY
TRBV19	.	TRBJ2-3	ASSPEASVDTQY
TRBV5-6	.	TRBJ1-2	ASSSSGPSYGYT
TRBV9	.	TRBJ2-5	ASSLMGGPETQY
TRBV6-5	.	TRBJ1-6	ASSWDGNSPLH
TRBV18	.	TRBJ1-3	ASSPTDGNTIY
TRBV7-2	.	TRBJ2-3	ASSAYTDTQY
TRBV28	.	TRBJ2-2	ASRPRLGERGVGELF
TRBV9	once	TRBJ1-2	ASSVDPYYPYGYT
TRBV11-2	.	TRBJ2-2	ASREGVGELF
TRBV11-2	few	TRBJ1-4	ASSLGGGSTNEKLF
TRBV7-9	.	TRBJ2-1	ASSLGQGPYNEQF
TRBV7-8	.	TRBJ2-6	ASPRLAGANSGANVLT
TRBV7-9	.	TRBJ2-1	ASSFGGGTYNEQF
TRBV19	.	TRBJ2-2	ASSKGQGPTGELF
TRBV19	.	TRBJ1-4	ASSLAGTVAEKLF
TRBV7-2	.	TRBJ2-2	ASSTDRAWAGELF
TRBV19	once	TRBJ2-2	ASSWGTGELF
TRBV28	.	TRBJ1-2	ASTNRGSGSAGGYT